This T cell receptor (beta chain) was found in a study of T cell responses to AZD1222 COVID-19 vaccine. Whole-study findings and limits: Two doses of AZD1222 preceded a rise in Spike-specific TCR breadth and depth. The study sampled repertoires only after the peak T cell response. Seropositive status at baseline applied to only a handful of AZD1222 recipients. Regions left unmutated in variants are reportedly the target of nearly half of spike-specific TCRs.

The germline V gene has CDR1 SGHKS and CDR2 YYEKEE (reference sequence). Trimming at V came to 5 bases and at J to 7 bases, leaving 8 bases not matched to a gene. The CDR3 extends over 15 amino acids. Sequenced by immunoSEQ multiplex PCR; TCRdb stores in-frame clones only, minus some. The table includes approximately 260,000 clones, 90% to 95% detected once. Concerning this clone itself: Its target is unknown.

This sequence originates from an adult in good health. The source material was peripheral blood, sampled on day 0 of AZD1222 vaccination. The J gene is TRBJ2-1, the V gene TRBV5-5, with 11 bases identical to TRBD2. This CDR3 reads CASSGTSGLGNEQFF. CDR3 in DNA: TGTGCCAGCAGTGGGACTAGCGGACTTGGGAATGAGCAGTTCTTC.